This TCR beta chain comes out of a study of spatial heterogeneity in lung cancer. Study conclusions and caveats: More often at tumor resection than at routine follow-up, ubiquitous expanded tumor TCRs were detected in the blood.

Points on this clonotype: Its antigen is as yet unknown.

TCRdb processed the 5' RACE reads anew with MiXCR; each CDR3 protein has one entry. The sample carries around 19,000 distinct CDR3 sequences, 20% to 25% recorded once. As to time point: sample taken at primary tumor resection. Sequencing covered unsorted whole RNA taken from tumor, nontumor lung or frozen PBMC. The origin of this receptor is a female donor with early-stage non-small cell lung cancer. Sequencing used PBMCs, obtained at surgery.

CDR3 protein: CASSELNRAYEQYF. In DNA form, the CDR3 reads TGTGCCAGCAGTGAATTGAATAGAGCCTACGAGCAGTACTTC. The chain combines TRBV6-1 with TRBJ2-7; D ambiguous. V lost 2 bases to trimming and J lost 2 bases, with 10 bases between them. The CDR3 length is 14 residues. In germline, CDR1 is MNHNS, CDR2 SASEGT.